The 10 T cell receptor beta chains below all came from one sample that was sequenced in a study of blood T cell repertoires in COVID-19. Data came from immunoSEQ multiplex PCR; TCRdb stores just in-frame clones and leaves some out. The sample contains some 130,000 clones, over 80% of which appear only once. The material sequenced was peripheral blood. Receptors were obtained from a man between 65 and 85 years old with acute or convalescent COVID-19.

The chain employs TRBV7-2 and TRBJ1-2, with 8 bases aligning to TRBD1. Germline V gives CDR1 SGHTA, CDR2 FQGNSA. V shed 5 bases, J shed 6 bases, and the junction held 8 bases outside the gene matches. The CDR3 has 14 amino acids. CDR3 sequence reads: CASSPRQGAHGYTF. The CDR3 DNA is TGTGCCAGCAGCCCCCGGCAGGGGGCGCATGGCTACACCTTC.

V gene TRBV19 combines with J gene TRBJ2-3; D might be TRBD2 (5 bases). The CDR3 sequence is 12 residues long. V was pared by 5 bases and J by 3 bases, with 6 bases between. CDR1 LNHDA and CDR2 SQIVND come from the germline V gene (reference sequence). Here the CDR3 DNA reads TGTGCCAGTAGTCGGAGGACAGATACGCAGTATTTT. Translation: CASSRRTDTQYF.

The CDR3 region has the DNA TGTGCCAGCAGCCAAGAGGGTCAGCCCCAGCATTTT. Translating it yields CASSQEGQPQHF. This sequence joins TRBV5-6 and TRBJ1-5; D remains ambiguous. Germline V gene sequence: CDR1 SGHDT, CDR2 YYEEEE. This CDR3 has 12 amino acids. V lost 4 bases and J lost 6, with 8 bases in between.

This clone was detected only a few times. This sequence joins TRBV6-4 and TRBJ1-2, with TRBD1 identical over 10 bases. Germline trimming cut 6 bases from V and 4 bases from J; bases unmatched to any gene: 5. This CDR3 is built from 14 residues. CDR1 is MRHNA and CDR2 is SNTAGT in the germline V gene. In DNA, the CDR3 is TGTGCCAGCAGGCCGGGACAGGGGCCCTATGGCTACACCTTC. Encoded protein: CASRPGQGPYGYTF.

This clone was counted a single time. Here the CDR3 reads CASSAGVSTDTQYF. The CDR3, as DNA: TGCGCCAGCAGCGCGGGGGTTAGCACAGATACGCAGTATTTT. The chain combines TRBV5-1 with TRBJ2-3; TRBD2 matches 7 bases. After removal of 4 bases from V and 0 bases from J, the junction contained 2 bases not matched to a gene. CDR3 length: 14 amino acids. Looked up from germline, CDR1 is SGHRS and CDR2 is YFSETQ.

This clone was counted a few times. The genes are TRBV2 and TRBJ1-2, with a tentative D call TRBD1 (5 bases). Germline CDR1 is SNHLY and CDR2 is FYNNEI. The CDR3 is 12 amino acids. Trimming cost V 6 bases and J 4 bases, with 9 bases left between them. CDR3 region: CASRGGVYGYTF. In DNA form, the CDR3 reads TGTGCCAGCAGGGGAGGGGTCTATGGCTACACCTTC.

This chain connects TRBV6-5 to TRBJ1-2, with 7 bases aligning to TRBD1. V was pared by 5 bases and J by 3 bases, with 6 bases of the junction left unmatched. Germline CDR1 MNHEY, CDR2 SVGAGI. The CDR3 has 14 residues. The CDR3 protein is CASSPGTVYYGYTF. CDR3 nucleotides: TGTGCCAGCAGTCCCGGGACAGTCTACTATGGCTACACCTTC.

Only one count was recorded for this clone. The V call is TRBV19, the J call TRBJ1-5; 9 bases are shared with TRBD1. The ends lost 4 bases at V and 1 base at J; junction bases unmatched: 5. This CDR3 has 16 residues. The germline gives CDR1 LNHDA, CDR2 SQIVND (reference sequence). The CDR3 region has the DNA TGTGCCAGTAGTACACGAGGACAGGGGAGCAATCAGCCCCAGCATTTT. Residues: CASSTRGQGSNQPQHF.

The chain has TRBV25-1 and TRBJ2-7; a weak D match, TRBD2 (5 bases). Germline assignment: CDR1 MGHDK and CDR2 SYGVNS. V lost 4 bases, J lost 4 bases, and 11 bases lay in between. CDR3 length: 13 amino acids. Here the CDR3 reads CASSVGKGYEQYF. The CDR3 nucleotides read TGTGCCAGCAGTGTCGGGAAAGGATACGAGCAGTACTTC.

This clone was counted a single time. The CDR3 loop is CASSSVGGTGELFF. The CDR3 DNA reads as TGTGCCAGCAGTTCTGTGGGGGGGACCGGGGAGCTGTTTTTT. The chain recombines TRBV4-2 with TRBJ2-2; 7 bases are shared with TRBD2. Per the germline V gene, CDR1 is LGHNA and CDR2 is YNFKEQ. With 6 bases clipped from V and 5 bases from J, the junction kept 6 bases outside the gene matches. CDR3 length: 14 residues.